This TCR beta chain was identified in a study of long-term antiretroviral therapy in people with HIV. Study results and caveats: Narrower CDR3 length ranges marked HIV repertoires relative to controls. The clones with expansion before ART were dominant in the repertoire at all time points.

At survey level, the immunoSEQ assay was run in its v3.0 version. Some clones are missing from TCRdb's copy, which holds only in-frame ones; the method was immunoSEQ multiplex PCR. The table has tens of thousands of clones, almost 85% seen once. For this clone: Antigen unknown.

J lost 10 bases, V lost 5 bases, and 8 bases had no gene match. CDR1 SEHNR and CDR2 FQNEAQ come from the germline V gene (reference sequence). CDR3 size: 14 residues. The chain employs TRBV7-9 and TRBJ2-6; 7 positions agree with TRBD1. The sequence derives from a man aged 18 to 29 with HIV. Specimen: unsorted PBMCs, collected 0.5 years after starting antiretroviral therapy. CDR3 sequence reads: CASSRRDRGNVLTF. The CDR3, as DNA: TGTGCCAGCAGCAGAAGGGACAGAGGGAACGTCCTGACTTTC.